These 8 T cell receptor beta chains were all obtained from the same sample, sequenced in a study of CD4 T cells in relation to SARS-CoV-2 and coronaviruses. Their target antigens are unknown. The data were produced by immunoSEQ multiplex PCR, yet TCRdb's version contains in-frame clones alone and is incomplete. Altogether over 40,000 clones are present, about 80% being singletons, with the ten largest covering 1% to 1.5%. Sequenced sample: naive CD4+ T cells from PBMCs, cultured in vitro. Subset in this sample: naive CD4+ T cells isolated by negative enrichment. The origin of the receptors is an adult with COVID-19.

The chain couples TRBV6-5 to TRBJ2-7; 7 bases agree with TRBD1. The CDR3 contains 14 residues. Germline assignment: CDR1 MNHEY and CDR2 SVGAGI. Losses at the gene ends were 7 bases for V and 1 base for J; bases not matched to a gene: 7. In nucleotides, the CDR3 is TGTGCCAGCAATTCTAACAGGGGATCCTACGAGCAGTACTTC. Translation: CASNSNRGSYEQYF.

The chain has TRBV19 and TRBJ2-3, with D possibly TRBD1 on 6 matching bases. Trimming took 10 bases from V and 1 from J, leaving 12 bases between them. The CDR3 is 13 residues long. From germline, CDR1 is LNHDA and CDR2 SQIVND (reference sequence). The CDR3 DNA is TGTGCCACCCGGGGACATGGCACAGATACGCAGTATTTT. It encodes CATRGHGTDTQYF. The complete variable domain, with remaining parts taken from reference TRBV19 and TRBJ2-3, reads DGGITQSPKYLFRKEGQNVTLSCEQNLNHDAMYWYRQDPGQGLRLIYYSQIVNDFQKGDIAEGYSVSREKKESFPLTVTSAQKNPTAFYLCATRGHGTDTQYFGPGTRLTVL.

The genes are TRBV23-1 and TRBJ2-1; 8 nucleotides align to TRBD2. TRBV23-1 qualifies as an ORF whose function is uncertain. With 4 bases clipped from V and 2 bases from J, the junction kept 7 bases outside the gene matches. This CDR3 has 16 residues. CDR3 sequence (DNA): TGCGCCAGCAGTCTTCAGCCAGCGGGAGCCTACAATGAGCAGTTCTTC. This sequence encodes CASSLQPAGAYNEQFF.

V is TRBV21-1 and J is TRBJ2-5; the table calls TRBD2, which could not be checked here. TRBV21-1 counts as a pseudogene. The CDR3 extends over 16 amino acids. The CDR3 coding sequence is TGTGCCAGCAGGGGGGGAGCTAGCGGGAGTTTAGAGACCCAGTACTTC. It is translated as CASRGGASGSLETQYF.

The chain combines TRBV18 with TRBJ2-2, with 13 bases aligning to TRBD2. J was trimmed by 7 bases and V by 5 bases; bases with no gene match: 4. CDR3 length equals 15 residues. Per germline, CDR1 KGHSH and CDR2 LQKENI. The CDR3 coding sequence is TGTGCCAGCTCATGGACTAGCGGGAGAGGCGGGGAGCTGTTTTTT. Its protein product is CASSWTSGRGGELFF.

The genes are TRBV4-2 and TRBJ2-7, with TRBD1 matching 7 bases. This CDR3 is 18 amino acids long. J was trimmed by 2 bases and V by 0 bases; bases with no gene match: 13. Germline V CDR1 and CDR2: LGHNA, YNFKEQ. Here the CDR3 reads CASSQDWVPGQRTYEQYF. Here the CDR3 DNA reads TGTGCCAGCAGCCAAGATTGGGTCCCGGGACAGAGAACCTACGAGCAGTACTTC.

The rearrangement joins TRBV5-4 to TRBJ2-7, with TRBD2 matching over 11 bases. CDR3 length: 17 residues. Germline CDR1 SGHNT, CDR2 YYREEE (reference sequence). Trimming at V came to 5 bases and at J to 6 bases, leaving 16 bases not matched to a gene. In DNA form, the CDR3 reads TGTGCCAGCAGTAAAAGGACTAGCGGGTTTGGCTTGAGCGAGCAGTACTTC. Translated: CASSKRTSGFGLSEQYF.

V gene TRBV13 combines with J gene TRBJ1-5; 10 nucleotides align to TRBD1. In germline, CDR1 is PRHDT, CDR2 FYEKMQ (reference sequence). V shed 3 bases and J 4 bases; nucleotides not matched to a gene: 9. The CDR3 totals 17 residues. The CDR3 DNA is TGTGCCAGCAGCTTTCGGTCGGGACAGGGGCTAAATCAGCCCCAGCATTTT. Amino acids: CASSFRSGQGLNQPQHF.